These T cell receptor beta chains were read from a single sample in a study of chemoradiotherapy in HPV16-positive cancers. The data were produced by immunoSEQ multiplex PCR, yet TCRdb's version contains in-frame clones alone and is incomplete. The table has thousands of clones, 84% seen once; the top ten hold over 8.5%. Sequencing was performed on tumor tissue, taken from a patient who underwent chemoradiotherapy. Receptor source: a human donor with HPV-associated anogenital cancer. Each CDR3 is given with its conserved first and last residue. D genes are given only for firm matches. Rows give clone size only sometimes, using once, few, many, or a class for an expanded clone.

D gene: .; J gene: TRBJ1-1; V gene: TRBV5-4; clone size: few; CDR3 protein: CASSADRHTEAFF; CDR3 DNA: TGTGCCAGCAGCGCTGACAGGCACACTGAAGCTTTCTTT
D gene: .; J gene: TRBJ1-5; V gene: TRBV19; clone size: .; CDR3 protein: CATRIMSGDQPQHF; CDR3 DNA: TGTGCCACCAGGATAATGAGTGGAGATCAGCCCCAGCATTTT
D gene: TRBD2; J gene: TRBJ2-2; V gene: TRBV7-2; clone size: .; CDR3 protein: CASRGGGPNTGELFF; CDR3 DNA: TGTGCCAGCAGGGGCGGGGGGCCGAACACCGGGGAGCTGTTTTTT
D gene: .; J gene: TRBJ1-6; V gene: TRBV5-6; clone size: .; CDR3 protein: CASSLAGSSPLHF; CDR3 DNA: TGTGCCAGCAGCTTGGCCGGAAGTTCACCCCTCCACTTT
D gene: .; J gene: TRBJ1-1; V gene: TRBV5-4; clone size: once; CDR3 protein: CASSRITATPEAFF; CDR3 DNA: TGTGCCAGCAGCCGTATCACGGCGACGCCGGAAGCTTTCTTT
D gene: .; J gene: TRBJ1-6; V gene: TRBV2; clone size: .; CDR3 protein: CASSRTINSPLHF; CDR3 DNA: TGTGCCAGCAGCCGAACAATTAATTCACCCCTCCACTTT
D gene: .; J gene: TRBJ1-1; V gene: TRBV7-2; clone size: .; CDR3 protein: CASSLDRAGGTEAFF; CDR3 DNA: TGTGCCAGCAGCTTAGACAGGGCTGGTGGCACTGAAGCTTTCTTT
D gene: .; J gene: TRBJ1-4; V gene: TRBV7-9; clone size: once; CDR3 protein: CASSPTNEKLFF; CDR3 DNA: TGTGCCAGCAGCCCGACGAATGAAAAACTGTTTTTT
D gene: .; J gene: TRBJ2-7; V gene: TRBV6-5; clone size: few; CDR3 protein: CASSYATTGYEQYF; CDR3 DNA: TGTGCCAGCAGTTACGCAACTACAGGGTACGAGCAGTACTTC
D gene: TRBD1; J gene: TRBJ1-1; V gene: TRBV7-6; clone size: .; CDR3 protein: CASSLGQGDLTEAFF; CDR3 DNA: TGTGCCAGCAGCTTAGGACAGGGGGATCTTACTGAAGCTTTCTTT
D gene: .; J gene: TRBJ1-1; V gene: TRBV11-2; clone size: .; CDR3 protein: CASSSRSWQEAFF; CDR3 DNA: TGTGCCAGCAGCTCACGAAGTTGGCAGGAAGCTTTCTTT
D gene: .; J gene: TRBJ2-7; V gene: TRBV7-3; clone size: .; CDR3 protein: CASSLKSGAYEQYF; CDR3 DNA: TGTGCCAGCAGCCTCAAATCCGGGGCCTACGAGCAGTACTTC
D gene: .; J gene: TRBJ1-1; V gene: TRBV30; clone size: .; CDR3 protein: CAWNIWDEAFF; CDR3 DNA: TGTGCCTGGAATATTTGGGATGAAGCTTTCTTT
D gene: .; J gene: TRBJ2-1; V gene: TRBV18; clone size: .; CDR3 protein: CASSHGGNNEQFF; CDR3 DNA: TGTGCCAGCTCACACGGAGGGAACAATGAGCAGTTCTTC
D gene: TRBD1; J gene: TRBJ1-1; V gene: TRBV18; clone size: .; CDR3 protein: CASSPDDRVGAFF; CDR3 DNA: TGTGCCAGCTCACCCGATGACAGGGTTGGGGCTTTCTTT
D gene: .; J gene: TRBJ1-2; V gene: TRBV2; clone size: once; CDR3 protein: CASSEIGTQGYTF; CDR3 DNA: TGTGCCAGCAGTGAAATTGGAACACAAGGCTACACCTTC
D gene: .; J gene: TRBJ1-2; V gene: TRBV30; clone size: .; CDR3 protein: CAWSLGAGYTF; CDR3 DNA: TGTGCCTGGAGTCTAGGGGCCGGCTACACCTTC
D gene: .; J gene: TRBJ2-7; V gene: TRBV6-5; clone size: once; CDR3 protein: CASSLDWGGEQYF; CDR3 DNA: TGTGCCAGCAGCTTGGACTGGGGTGGGGAGCAGTACTTC
D gene: .; J gene: TRBJ2-3; V gene: TRBV28; clone size: .; CDR3 protein: CASSPIARFRADTQYF; CDR3 DNA: TGTGCCAGCAGTCCAATAGCGCGGTTCAGAGCAGATACGCAGTATTTT
D gene: .; J gene: TRBJ2-2; V gene: TRBV11-3; clone size: .; CDR3 protein: CASSFDERELFF; CDR3 DNA: TGTGCCAGCAGCTTCGACGAGAGGGAGCTGTTTTTT
D gene: TRBD1; J gene: TRBJ1-2; V gene: TRBV29-1; clone size: .; CDR3 protein: CSVDILLKGGRGYGYTF; CDR3 DNA: TGCAGCGTTGATATCTTGTTAAAAGGGGGCAGAGGCTATGGCTACACCTTC
D gene: .; J gene: TRBJ1-5; V gene: TRBV2; clone size: .; CDR3 protein: CASNEEYSNQPQHF; CDR3 DNA: TGTGCCAGCAATGAGGAATATAGCAATCAGCCCCAGCATTTT
D gene: TRBD2; J gene: TRBJ2-3; V gene: TRBV2; clone size: .; CDR3 protein: CASCLAGANTDTQYF; CDR3 DNA: TGTGCCAGCTGCTTAGCGGGGGCCAACACAGATACGCAGTATTTT
D gene: .; J gene: TRBJ1-6; V gene: TRBV11-3; clone size: .; CDR3 protein: CASSFGGFGSPLHF; CDR3 DNA: TGTGCCAGCAGCTTTGGAGGGTTTGGTTCACCCCTCCACTTT
D gene: .; J gene: TRBJ1-1; V gene: TRBV6-5; clone size: .; CDR3 protein: CASTRNTEAFF; CDR3 DNA: TGTGCCAGCACTCGAAACACTGAAGCTTTCTTT
D gene: TRBD1; J gene: TRBJ1-5; V gene: TRBV6-5; clone size: .; CDR3 protein: CASKVVQGGNQPQHF; CDR3 DNA: TGTGCCAGCAAGGTCGTTCAGGGGGGCAATCAGCCCCAGCATTTT
D gene: .; J gene: TRBJ2-2; V gene: TRBV30; clone size: .; CDR3 protein: CAWNTGELFF; CDR3 DNA: TGTGCCTGGAACACCGGGGAGCTGTTTTTT
D gene: .; J gene: TRBJ2-3; V gene: TRBV2; clone size: .; CDR3 protein: CASSLQYDPSTDTQYF; CDR3 DNA: TGTGCCAGCAGTCTGCAGTACGACCCTAGCACAGATACGCAGTATTTT